This is a list of T cell receptor beta chains from one sample in a study of T cells in Graves' hyperthyroidism and ophthalmopathy. From the multiplex PCR reads, TCRdb called clonotypes with MiXCR, one entry per CDR3 protein. The repertoire holds 500,000 to 750,000 distinct CDR3 sequences, with more than 15% as singletons. The source material was blood. The receptors were gathered from a woman in her 30s with Graves' hyperthyroidism. Both conserved end residues are part of each CDR3. D genes are given only for firm matches. Part of the rows lack a size; the others show once, few, many or a class for expanded clones.

TRBJ2-1 | TRBD2 | TRBV20-1 | many | CSARPEAGVLYNEQFF | TGCAGTGCTAGACCTGAAGCGGGAGTACTCTACAATGAGCAGTTCTTC
TRBJ2-6 | . | TRBV24-1 | few | CATSDSRGSGANVLTF | TGTGCCACCAGTGATAGCAGAGGCTCTGGGGCCAACGTCCTGACTTTC
TRBJ2-1 | . | TRBV7-9 | many | CASSLGFEGDNEQFF | TGTGCCAGCAGCTTAGGTTTTGAAGGGGACAATGAGCAGTTCTTC
TRBJ1-2 | . | TRBV28 | once | CASKDGGQGYGYTF | TGTGCCAGCAAAGACGGGGGGCAGGGCTATGGCTACACCTTC
TRBJ2-5 | TRBD2 | TRBV7-3 | many | CASSLSGTSGETQYF | TGTGCCAGCAGCTTATCCGGGACTAGTGGGGAGACCCAGTACTTC
TRBJ1-1 | . | TRBV18 | many | CASALPRGNTEAFF | TGTGCCAGCGCCTTACCCAGGGGGAACACTGAAGCTTTCTTT
TRBJ1-2 | TRBD1 | TRBV3-1 | many | CASSQDEGALSGYTF | TGTGCCAGCAGCCAAGATGAGGGGGCTTTAAGTGGCTACACCTTC
TRBJ1-1 | . | TRBV6-1 | many | CASRSTPALNTEAFF | TGTGCCAGCAGATCGACACCCGCCCTAAACACTGAAGCTTTCTTT
TRBJ1-6 | TRBD1 | TRBV10-3 | . | CAISESGRGQNNSPLHF | TGTGCCATCAGTGAGTCGGGAAGGGGGCAAAATAATTCACCCCTCCACTTT
TRBJ1-1 | TRBD1 | TRBV5-4 | few | CASSRGTGASHAFAFF | TGTGCCAGCAGCCGTGGGACAGGGGCCTCTCATGCTTTTGCTTTCTTT
TRBJ2-2 | TRBD1 | TRBV7-8 | few | CASSFSGGQRVSAGELFF | TGTGCCAGCAGCTTTTCAGGGGGCCAGAGGGTTAGCGCCGGGGAGCTGTTTTTT
TRBJ2-7 | TRBD2 | TRBV11-2 | many | CASSLELAGAHEQYF | TGTGCCAGCAGCTTAGAGCTAGCGGGAGCGCACGAGCAGTACTTC
TRBJ2-5 | . | TRBV7-2 | many | CASRRGVGQETQYF | TGTGCCAGCAGAAGGGGCGTAGGCCAAGAGACCCAGTACTTC
TRBJ2-3 | . | TRBV29-1 | few | CSVPGLLSTDTQYF | TGCAGCGTTCCGGGGCTTTTGAGCACAGATACGCAGTATTTT
TRBJ2-1 | TRBD2 | TRBV4-3 | . | CASSPGGLVYEQFF | TGCGCCAGCAGCCCCGGGGGACTAGTTTATGAGCAGTTCTTC
TRBJ1-6 | TRBD1 | TRBV6-1 | . | CAINRGTNSPLHF | TGTGCCATCAACAGGGGGACCAATTCACCCCTCCACTTT
TRBJ2-5 | . | TRBV20-1 | few | CSRTGRYQETQYF | TGCAGCAGAACGGGGCGATACCAAGAGACCCAGTACTTC
TRBJ2-7 | TRBD1 | TRBV27 | . | CASSLTPATTGSSLYEQYF | TGTGCCAGCAGTTTAACCCCCGCTACGACAGGGTCATCCCTCTACGAGCAGTACTTC
TRBJ2-1 | . | TRBV7-2 | many | CASSTRTGNYNEQFF | TGTGCCAGCAGCACCAGAACAGGGAACTACAATGAGCAGTTCTTC
TRBJ2-5 | . | TRBV12-3/TRBV12-4 | . | CASSPSMTQYF | TGTGCCAGCAGTCCGTCGATGACCCAGTACTTC
TRBJ2-7 | . | TRBV6-1 | few | CASSPYKGSGEQYF | TGTGCCAGCAGCCCCTATAAGGGGAGCGGGGAGCAGTACTTC
TRBJ1-3 | . | TRBV5-1 | . | CASSLRGGSGNTIYF | TGCGCCAGCAGCCTGAGAGGAGGCTCTGGAAACACCATATATTTT
TRBJ1-5 | . | TRBV12-3/TRBV12-4 | many | CASSSEINQPQHF | TGTGCCAGCAGTTCCGAAATCAATCAGCCCCAGCATTTT
TRBJ1-6 | . | TRBV3-1 | many | CASSQGQANSPLHF | TGTGCCAGCAGCCAAGGCCAGGCGAATTCACCCCTCCACTTT
TRBJ2-7 | . | TRBV6-2/TRBV6-3 | many | CASSYSAGFETVISYEQYF | TGTGCCAGCAGTTACTCGGCCGGATTCGAGACAGTCATCTCCTACGAGCAGTACTTC
TRBJ2-3 | TRBD2 | TRBV20-1 | many | CSAKGGSATDTQYF | TGCAGTGCTAAAGGCGGGAGCGCCACAGATACGCAGTATTTT
TRBJ1-1 | . | TRBV29-1 | . | CSVDGQIEAFF | TGCAGCGTTGATGGGCAGATTGAAGCTTTCTTT
TRBJ2-5 | TRBD2 | TRBV7-9 | . | CASSSSLAGVEETQYF | TGTGCCAGCAGCAGTAGCCTAGCGGGAGTAGAGGAGACCCAGTACTTC
TRBJ2-7 | TRBD2 | TRBV28 | many | CASSHTSGILYEQYF | TGTGCCAGCAGCCATACTAGCGGGATACTCTACGAGCAGTACTTC
TRBJ2-2 | . | TRBV14 | . | CASSHRTDGELFF | TGTGCCAGCAGCCACCGGACTGACGGGGAGCTGTTTTTT
TRBJ2-7 | TRBD2 | TRBV6-1 | many | CASSPGTSYYEQYF | TGTGCCAGCAGTCCCGGGACTAGCTACTACGAGCAGTACTTC
TRBJ1-5 | TRBD1 | TRBV5-6 | . | CASSLRTGGGQPQHF | TGTGCCAGCAGCCTAAGGACAGGGGGCGGTCAGCCCCAGCATTTT
TRBJ2-1 | TRBD2 | TRBV30 | . | CAWKAGVRNEQFF | TGTGCCTGGAAAGCGGGAGTTCGCAATGAGCAGTTCTTC
TRBJ2-1 | TRBD1 | TRBV4-2 | . | CASSQDLGRTGDNEQFF | TGTGCCAGCAGCCAAGATTTGGGACGGACAGGGGACAATGAGCAGTTCTTC
TRBJ1-2 | . | TRBV20-1 | few | CSARDRRGVVYGYTF | TGCAGTGCTAGAGATCGTCGGGGCGTTGTCTATGGCTACACCTTC
TRBJ1-5 | . | TRBV28 | many | CASNPSQGIGQPQHF | TGTGCCAGCAACCCCTCACAGGGAATTGGTCAGCCCCAGCATTTT
TRBJ2-3 | . | TRBV9 | . | CASSVGPGGDTQYF | TGTGCCAGCAGCGTAGGTCCCGGGGGAGATACGCAGTATTTT
TRBJ1-5 | TRBD1 | TRBV6-6 | many | CASSYSTGRRNQPQHF | TGTGCCAGCAGTTACTCGACAGGGAGGCGCAATCAGCCCCAGCATTTT
TRBJ2-1 | TRBD2 | TRBV7-8 | many | CASSRLAGYYNEQFF | TGTGCCAGCAGCCGACTAGCGGGATACTACAATGAGCAGTTCTTC
TRBJ2-7 | . | TRBV6-1 | few | CASSQRDLNEQYF | TGTGCCAGCAGTCAAAGGGATCTCAACGAGCAGTACTTC
TRBJ2-5 | TRBD1 | TRBV19 | . | CASSQGDRGLEETQYF | TGTGCCAGCAGTCAAGGGGACAGGGGGTTGGAGGAGACCCAGTACTTC
TRBJ1-1 | . | TRBV12-3/TRBV12-4 | . | CASSLGTGAPTEAFF | TGTGCCAGCAGTTTAGGGACTGGCGCCCCCACTGAAGCTTTCTTT
TRBJ1-1 | . | TRBV20-1 | many | CSASLDLTEAFF | TGCAGTGCTAGTCTGGATTTAACTGAAGCTTTCTTT
TRBJ2-7 | . | TRBV11-2 | . | CASSLAGVDFSGRVYERYF | TGTGCCAGCAGCTTAGCCGGGGTGGATTTCTCCGGACGAGTATACGAGCGGTACTTC
TRBJ2-1 | . | TRBV27 | . | CASRDEGFNEQFF | TGTGCCAGTAGGGACGAGGGGTTCAATGAGCAGTTCTTC
TRBJ1-5 | . | TRBV4-1 | many | CASSQVILGQPQHF | TGCGCCAGCAGCCAAGTGATATTAGGTCAGCCCCAGCATTTT
TRBJ2-7 | TRBD1 | TRBV15 | many | CATSRGTGGNYEQYF | TGTGCCACCAGCCGCGGGACAGGGGGCAATTACGAGCAGTACTTC
TRBJ1-1 | . | TRBV20-1 | many | CSADAAIVGFF | TGCAGTGCAGACGCCGCAATAGTTGGTTTCTTT
TRBJ1-2 | TRBD1 | TRBV10-3 | many | CAIGGQNYGYTF | TGTGCCATCGGGGGACAGAACTATGGCTACACCTTC